Below are 24 T cell receptor beta chains sequenced from a single sample in a study of early T cells in non-severe SARS-CoV-2 infection. A single record per CDR3 protein comes from TCRdb applying MiXCR to the 5' RACE reads. The data show about 35,000 distinct CDR3 sequences, approximately 6% seen once. This material consisted of whole blood, taken at baseline. Receptor source: an adult who was a healthcare worker with PCR-confirmed SARS-CoV-2 infection or an uninfected control (not recorded which).

This clonotype was counted at least ten times. V usage is TRBV10-2 and J usage is TRBJ2-2; TRBD1 matches at 12 bases. CDR1 WSHSY and CDR2 SAAADI come from the germline V gene. The V gene end was trimmed by 8 bases and the J gene end by 6 bases; junction bases not matched to a gene: 10. The CDR3 loop spans 16 amino acids. The CDR3 DNA sequence: TGCGCCAGCGGGAACCCGGGACAGGGGGCTTCCGGGGAGCTGTTTTTT. Amino acid sequence: CASGNPGQGASGELFF.

V gene TRBV27 combines with J gene TRBJ2-5, with 7 bases lining up with TRBD1. Trimming took 6 bases from V and 4 from J; bases not matched to a gene: 11. In germline, CDR1 is MNHEY, CDR2 SMNVEV (reference sequence). This CDR3 is built from 15 residues. CDR3 amino acids: CASSQKQGIGETQYF. The CDR3, as DNA: TGTGCCAGCAGCCAGAAACAGGGGATAGGAGAGACCCAGTACTTC.

The chain combines TRBV6-5 with TRBJ1-2; no definite D call. Trimming pared 0 bases from V and 8 bases from J, leaving 16 bases between. The V gene's germline CDR1 is MNHEY and CDR2 SVGAGI. The CDR3 is 15 residues long. CDR3 in DNA: TGTGCCAGCAGTTACTCAGGACGCTCAAAGGCCGGCTACACCTTC. Its protein is CASSYSGRSKAGYTF.

This clonotype was seen ten or more times. The chain recombines TRBV10-1 with TRBJ2-2, with D perhaps TRBD2 (6 bases). The CDR3 extends over 16 amino acids. Germline CDR1 and CDR2: WNHNN and SYGVQD (reference sequence). Trimming shortened V by 7 bases and J by 5 bases, and 20 bases separated the two germline ends. The CDR3 nucleotides read TGCGCCAGCAAGAGTCTAGGGCGGGAACCGACCGGGGAGCTGTTTTTT. This gives the protein CASKSLGREPTGELFF.

This clonotype was detected ten times or more. This chain links TRBV10-1 with TRBJ2-7; D not certain. Trimming stripped 4 bases from V and 2 bases from J, with 9 bases between. CDR1 and CDR2 (germline): WNHNN, SYGVQD (reference sequence). The CDR3 extends over 13 amino acids. The CDR3 reads CASSAGRTYEQYF. For the CDR3, the DNA is TGCGCCAGCAGTGCCGGCAGGACCTACGAGCAGTACTTC.

At least ten counts were recorded for this clonotype. J is TRBJ2-5 and V is TRBV6-2 or TRBV6-3, with D possibly TRBD1 on 7 matching bases. CDR1 is MNHEY, CDR2 SVGEGT, per germline. Trimming removed 2 bases at V and 4 bases at J, with 14 bases between. This CDR3 spans 15 amino acids. CDR3 nucleotide sequence: TGTGCCAGCAGTTACGGAGGGGGCCGTTTAGAGACCCAGTACTTC. Residues: CASSYGGGRLETQYF.

This clonotype was seen repeatedly, ten times or more. The J gene is TRBJ2-7, the V gene TRBV5-1; D not resolved. The V end was cut by 1 base, the J end by 2 bases, with 10 bases between. This CDR3 contains 14 residues. The germline CDR1 and CDR2 sequences are SGHRS and YFSETQ. CDR3 in amino acids: CASSLYPGTYEQYF. CDR3 DNA sequence: TGCGCCAGCAGCTTGTATCCAGGAACCTACGAGCAGTACTTC.

This clonotype came up many times. The chain joins TRBV6-2 or TRBV6-3 to TRBJ1-5; 12 nucleotides match TRBD1. V gave up 8 bases and J gave up 6 bases; unmatched junction bases: 2. This CDR3 contains 13 residues. Germline V CDR1 and CDR2: MNHEY, SVGEGT. The CDR3 region is CASGTGGSQPQHF. The CDR3 DNA reads TGTGCCAGCGGGACAGGGGGCAGTCAGCCCCAGCATTTT.

This clonotype was counted at least ten times. V usage is TRBV10-2 and J usage is TRBJ2-2; maybe TRBD2 (6 bases). Germline values: CDR1 WSHSY, CDR2 SAAADI. The germline V and J ends were trimmed by 4 bases and 6 bases, with 18 bases remaining between them. CDR3 length: 16 amino acids. The CDR3 region has the DNA TGCGCCAGCAGTGTCTCCAGTGCGGGACGCCCCGGGGAGCTGTTTTTT. Amino acids: CASSVSSAGRPGELFF.

This clonotype was counted many times. This rearrangement joins TRBV6-6 to TRBJ1-4; 10 nucleotides align to TRBD1. V was clipped by 4 bases and J by 12 bases; unmatched bases: 11. Looked up from germline, CDR1 is MNHNY and CDR2 is SVGAGI (reference sequence). This CDR3 has 15 amino acids. CDR3 sequence: CASSSRTGGSFELFF. The CDR3 bases are TGTGCCAGCAGTTCCCGGACAGGGGGTTCGTTTGAACTGTTTTTT.

This clonotype was counted ten times or more. CDR3 DNA: TGTGCCTGGAGTGGGGGTTTTGGCTACACCTTC. It translates to CAWSGGFGYTF. This chain links TRBV30 with TRBJ1-2; D call uncertain. In germline, CDR1 is GTSNPN, CDR2 SVGIG (reference sequence). V was clipped by 1 base and J by 7 bases, with 7 bases between them. This CDR3 is built from 11 residues.

Many counts were recorded for this clonotype. CDR3 sequence reads: CASSLNPGQMGSEQYF. In nucleotides, the CDR3 is TGTGCCAGCAGTCTGAATCCGGGACAAATGGGATCCGAGCAGTACTTC. This sequence joins TRBV3-1 and TRBJ2-7, with a weak D call TRBD1 (6 bases). Germline lookup yields CDR1 LGHDT and CDR2 YNNKEL (reference sequence). This CDR3 is 16 amino acids long. Trimming cost V 6 bases and J 6 bases, with 24 bases left between them.

This clonotype has a count of ten or more. The CDR3 sequence is CASSRTSGGAGEQYF. The CDR3 coding sequence is TGTGCCAGCAGTCGGACTAGCGGGGGGGCCGGCGAGCAGTACTTC. The genes are TRBV28 and TRBJ2-7, with TRBD2 matching 15 bases. The CDR3 has 15 amino acids. V gave up 5 bases and J gave up 6 bases; unmatched junction bases: 5. Germline V gene sequence: CDR1 MDHEN, CDR2 SYDVKM.

This clonotype was observed at least ten times. V gene TRBV7-9 combines with J gene TRBJ2-5; no definite D call. This CDR3 has 12 residues. Germline V lookup: CDR1 SEHNR, CDR2 FQNEAQ (reference sequence). Trimming pared 3 bases from V and 5 bases from J, leaving 7 bases between. The CDR3 sequence: CASSLTSETQYF. The CDR3 region has the DNA TGTGCCAGCAGCTTGACGTCTGAGACCCAGTACTTC.

This clonotype occurred many times. The chain carries TRBV20-1 and TRBJ2-7; the D is unclear. Deletions cut 0 bases from V and 2 bases from J, with 5 bases between. This CDR3 region has 12 residues. Germline-derived CDR1 and CDR2 are DFQATT and SNEGSKA (reference sequence). CDR3 nucleotides: TGCAGTGCTAGAGATCTGGCCTACGAGCAGTACTTC. Encoded protein: CSARDLAYEQYF.

The table lists this clonotype with many counts. The CDR3 spells CASSSPRRGAGELFF. The CDR3 nucleotides are TGTGCCAGCAGCTCACCCCGCAGGGGAGCGGGGGAGCTGTTTTTT. The chain uses TRBV7-9 and TRBJ2-2, with D perhaps TRBD1 (6 bases). This CDR3 contains 15 residues. The germline gives CDR1 SEHNR, CDR2 FQNEAQ (reference sequence). The V gene lost 4 bases and the J gene lost 8 bases, with 17 bases spanning the gap.

This clonotype was recorded at least ten times. The chain combines TRBV20-1 with TRBJ2-2, with a tentative D call TRBD2 (5 bases). The germline CDR1 and CDR2 sequences are DFQATT and SNEGSKA (reference sequence). The length of the CDR3 is 14 residues. V was shortened by 7 bases and J by 6 bases, with 18 bases between the two germline ends. The CDR3 here is CSVEGGSRAGELFF. CDR3 nucleotides: TGCAGTGTTGAGGGTGGGAGTCGCGCCGGGGAGCTGTTTTTT.

This clonotype appeared many times. V is TRBV27 and J is TRBJ1-2; D is perhaps TRBD1 (5 bases). Germline V gene lookup returns CDR1 MNHEY and CDR2 SMNVEV (reference sequence). The CDR3 runs to 13 residues. Trimming removed 3 bases from V and 8 bases from J, with 13 bases in between. CDR3 in amino acids: CASSLGVQTGYTF. The CDR3 DNA follows: TGTGCCAGCAGTTTGGGGGTCCAGACAGGCTACACCTTC.

This clonotype has ten or more counts. The J gene is TRBJ2-3, the V gene TRBV4-3; unclear D gene. Trimming shortened V by 0 bases and J by 6 bases, and 4 bases separated the two germline ends. CDR3 length: 12 residues. CDR1 and CDR2 from the germline V gene are LGHNA and YSLEER. The CDR3 spells CASSQDEDTQYF. For the CDR3, the DNA is TGCGCCAGCAGCCAAGATGAGGATACGCAGTATTTT.

This clonotype was detected ten times or more. The rearrangement uses TRBV6-2 or TRBV6-3 and TRBJ2-7, with TRBD1 identical over 8 bases. Germline values: CDR1 MNHEY, CDR2 SVGEGT. J gave up 7 bases and V 6 bases, and 11 bases lay outside the gene matches. The CDR3 has 14 residues. DNA of the CDR3: TGTGCCAGCAGACACCGACAGGGGTCCATGGAGCAGTACTTC. This gives the protein CASRHRQGSMEQYF.

This clonotype was seen many times. This chain links TRBV27 with TRBJ1-1, with D possibly matching TRBD1 (5 bases). This CDR3 has 14 residues. Germline CDR1 MNHEY, CDR2 SMNVEV (reference sequence). Trimming took 5 bases from V and 5 from J, leaving 15 bases between them. The CDR3 reads CASSPPRRGTEAFF. The CDR3, as DNA: TGTGCCAGCAGTCCCCCCCGGCGGGGGACTGAAGCTTTCTTT.

In this sample, this clonotype turned up many times. The rearrangement uses TRBV5-5 and TRBJ2-1; D is undetermined. Trimming took off 0 bases at V and 12 bases at J, with 13 bases between the two ends. Germline V gene lookup returns CDR1 SGHKS and CDR2 YYEKEE (reference sequence). The CDR3 covers 13 residues. Here the CDR3 DNA reads TGTGCCAGCAGCTTGGCCGTAATGGAGCGGCAGTTCTTC. It translates to CASSLAVMERQFF.

As to this clonotype: A far larger clone is one nucleotide away, so this likely arose from a read error. It is likely a read error, because the conserved phenylalanine at the end of the CDR3 is missing. This chain links TRBV5-1 with TRBJ2-7, with D uncertain. V lost 2 bases and J lost 0, with 6 bases in between. This CDR3 is 13 amino acids long. Germline loops: CDR1 SGHRS, CDR2 YFSETQ. The CDR3 nucleotides read TGCGCCAGCAGCTTAGGGTCCTCCTACGAGCAGTACTCC. Amino acid sequence: CASSLGSSYEQYS.

This chain uses TRBV5-1 with TRBJ2-2, with D unresolved. The V and J ends lost 5 bases and 7 bases respectively, with 15 bases between them. The CDR3 spans 14 residues. CDR1 and CDR2 (germline): SGHRS, YFSETQ. In nucleotides, the CDR3 is TGCGCCAGCAGAAATTCAATGGCGAACGGGGAGCTGTTTTTT. Protein product: CASRNSMANGELFF.